The 20 T cell receptor beta chains below were found in one sample sequenced in a study of blood T cells in healthy people across ages. Alongside a J-beta primer mix, a sample-barcoded 5' primer served in a second PCR lasting about 7 to 12 cycles. A single record per CDR3 protein comes from TCRdb applying MiXCR to the 5' RACE reads. Of fewer than 800,000 distinct CDR3 sequences in the sample, just under 25% were seen once. The same sample was also studied in work on T cells of mothers and their children.

The material sequenced was blood. Receptors originate from a boy younger than 18 in good health.

V usage is TRBV6-1 and J usage is TRBJ2-1; D might be TRBD2 (6 bases). There are 17 residues in the CDR3. CDR1 and CDR2 (germline): MNHNS, SASEGT. V was cut by 3 bases and J by 0 bases, with 15 bases left in between. Written as DNA, the CDR3 is TGTGCCAGCAGTGACGGGGTGGCCGGGGGCTCCTACAATGAGCAGTTCTTC. It yields the protein CASSDGVAGGSYNEQFF.

The chain links TRBV29-1 to TRBJ1-2; the match to TRBD1 covers 7 bases. V trimming: 5 bases; J trimming: 3 bases; junction bases outside the gene matches: 3. The CDR3 length is 12 residues. Germline V lookup: CDR1 SQVTM, CDR2 ANQGSEA. CDR3 amino acids: CSVLGTDYGYTF. The CDR3 nucleotides are TGCAGCGTTCTCGGGACAGACTATGGCTACACCTTC.

A few counts support this clonotype. This may stem from a read error, because a much larger clone lies one nucleotide away. The rearrangement joins TRBV2 to TRBJ2-5, with 10 bases matching TRBD1. The CDR3 has 14 residues. CDR1 and CDR2 (germline): SNHLY, FYNNEI. Here the CDR3 reads CTRQLDRGQETQYF. The CDR3 bases are TGTACCAGACAATTGGACAGGGGGCAAGAGACCCAGTACTTC. The full variable domain, its missing parts supplied by reference TRBV2 and TRBJ2-5, is EPEVTQTPSHQVTQMGQEVILRCVPISNHLYFYWYRQILGQKVEFLVSFYNNEISEKSEIFDDQFSVERPDGSNFTLKIRSTKLEDSAMYFCTRQLDRGQETQYFGPGTRLLVL.

V usage is TRBV5-1 and J usage is TRBJ2-5; D is perhaps TRBD1 or TRBD2 (5 bases each). V dropped 0 bases and J dropped 0 bases, with 9 bases sitting between them. In germline, CDR1 is SGHRS, CDR2 YFSETQ. The CDR3 length is 15 residues. The DNA for the CDR3 is TGCGCCAGCAGCTTGGAGGTGGGGGACCAAGAGACCCAGTACTTC. Protein product: CASSLEVGDQETQYF.

The chain couples TRBV7-9 to TRBJ1-2; D uncertain. There are 12 residues in the CDR3. Per the germline V gene, CDR1 is SEHNR and CDR2 is FQNEAQ (reference sequence). V dropped 4 bases and J dropped 8 bases, with 11 bases sitting between them. For the CDR3, the DNA is TGTGCCAGCAGCTACGGACTGGAAGGCTACACCTTC. This translates into CASSYGLEGYTF.

The chain links TRBV7-6 to TRBJ2-5; unclear D gene. The J call may not be correct, given that the DNA end is closer to TRBJ2-1. Germline loops: CDR1 SGHVS, CDR2 FNYEAQ. The CDR3 totals 13 residues. The CDR3 DNA reads as TGTGCCAGCAGCTTTTCGCCCATTAATGAGCAGTTCTTC. Residues: CASSFSPINEQFF.

V usage is TRBV12-3 or TRBV12-4 and J usage is TRBJ1-1; D remains unclear. Trimming pared 7 bases from V and 4 bases from J, leaving 16 bases between. The length of the CDR3 is 14 residues. CDR3 loop: CASTVESRSTEAFF. The CDR3 DNA sequence: TGTGCCAGCACTGTGGAGTCCCGGAGCACTGAAGCTTTCTTT.

This chain uses TRBV20-1 with TRBJ1-4; possible D gene TRBD1, 6 bases. The V end lost 0 bases, the J end lost 7 bases, and 12 bases lay between the germline ends. Germline V CDR1 and CDR2: DFQATT, SNEGSKA (reference sequence). CDR3 length: 14 amino acids. The CDR3 DNA is TGCAGTGCTAGAGATCAACAGGGTAGTGAAAAACTGTTTTTT. Protein: CSARDQQGSEKLFF.

The chain employs TRBV20-1 and TRBJ2-3, with 8 bases fitting TRBD2. The J segment lost 5 bases and the V segment lost 4 bases, leaving 5 bases of the junction unmatched. Germline V gene lookup returns CDR1 DFQATT and CDR2 SNEGSKA (reference sequence). The CDR3 is made up of 13 amino acids. The CDR3 nucleotides read TGCAGTGCTACAGCGGGGGTTGGAGATACGCAGTATTTT. This gives the protein CSATAGVGDTQYF.

The sample holds a few counts of this clonotype. The V call is TRBV20-1, the J call TRBJ1-5, with D perhaps TRBD1 (5 bases). V was trimmed by 5 bases and J by 0 bases, leaving 8 bases between them. The CDR3 spans 13 residues. Germline V gives CDR1 DFQATT, CDR2 SNEGSKA (reference sequence). The CDR3, as DNA: TGCAGTGCTTTACAGGTTAGCAATCAGCCCCAGCATTTT. Residues: CSALQVSNQPQHF.

In its sample, this clonotype was seen a few times. The chain is built from TRBV12-5 and TRBJ2-5; unclear D gene. The end of the DNA aligns better with TRBJ2-7, so the J call may be wrong. Per the germline V gene, CDR1 is LGHNT and CDR2 is FRNRAP. CDR3 length: 12 amino acids. The CDR3 loop is CASGLFIYEQYF. CDR3 DNA sequence: TGTGCTAGTGGTTTGTTTATCTACGAGCAGTACTTC.

This clonotype was observed a handful of times. This chain joins TRBV6-2 or TRBV6-3 and TRBJ2-5, with 11 bases lining up with TRBD2. The CDR3 spans 16 residues. The ends lost 6 bases at V and 1 base at J; junction bases unmatched: 7. From germline, CDR1 is MNHEY and CDR2 SVGEGT. The CDR3 loop is CASRGLAGGSQETQYF. CDR3 DNA sequence: TGTGCCAGCAGAGGTCTAGCGGGGGGCAGCCAAGAGACCCAGTACTTC.

The chain joins TRBV7-2 to TRBJ2-7; 10 bases align to TRBD2. The CDR3 is made up of 16 amino acids. The ends lost 2 bases at V and 5 bases at J; junction bases unmatched: 9. Germline CDR1 is SGHTA and CDR2 is FQGNSA. The DNA for the CDR3 is TGTGCCAGCAGCTTATCTAGCGGGAGTATCCGAGACGAGCAGTACTTC. Residues: CASSLSSGSIRDEQYF.

This clonotype was seen a handful of times. This sequence joins TRBV7-3 and TRBJ2-5; D unclear. The tail of the sequence fits TRBJ2-1 better, so the J call may be wrong. Germline lookup yields CDR1 SGHTA and CDR2 FQGTGA. This CDR3 spans 13 amino acids. The CDR3 loop reads CASSFRPGDEQFF. CDR3 nucleotide sequence: TGTGCCAGCAGCTTTCGACCGGGCGATGAGCAGTTCTTC.

This clonotype was recorded only once. The J gene is TRBJ1-3, the V gene TRBV12-3 or TRBV12-4; weak D call: TRBD1 (5 bases). Trimming shortened V by 3 bases and J by 7 bases, and 13 bases separated the two germline ends. This CDR3 is 14 amino acids long. In DNA form, the CDR3 reads TGTGCCAGCAGTTTGACGGGACCGTGGAACACCATATATTTT. This gives the protein CASSLTGPWNTIYF.

V and J are TRBV12-3 or TRBV12-4 and TRBJ2-1, with 7 bases fitting TRBD1. The CDR3 is 15 residues long. With 10 bases clipped from V and 1 base from J, the junction kept 10 bases outside the gene matches. This CDR3 reads CATTRQGTSYNEQFF. The CDR3 bases are TGTGCCACGACCCGACAGGGAACATCCTACAATGAGCAGTTCTTC.

The chain uses TRBV5-6 and TRBJ2-1; 9 bases agree with TRBD2. V was pared by 7 bases and J by 0 bases, with 2 bases of the junction left unmatched. The CDR3 sequence is 14 residues long. Germline CDR1 SGHDT, CDR2 YYEEEE. This CDR3 is CASHSGSSYNEQFF. CDR3 in DNA: TGTGCCAGCCATAGCGGGAGCTCCTACAATGAGCAGTTCTTC. The full variable domain, completed using reference TRBV5-6 and TRBJ2-1, is DAGVTQSPTHLIKTRGQQVTLRCSPKSGHDTVSWYQQALGQGPQFIFQYYEEEERQRGNFPDRFSGHQFPNYSSELNVNALLLGDSALYLCASHSGSSYNEQFFGPGTRLTVL.

In DNA, the CDR3 is TGCAGTGCTAGAGAGTACGGTGGGACTGGGAATGAGCAGTTCTTC. Amino acid sequence: CSAREYGGTGNEQFF. The chain has TRBV20-1 and TRBJ2-7; maybe TRBD2 (6 bases). The last part of the DNA fits TRBJ2-1 better; the J call may be wrong. Germline-derived CDR1 and CDR2 are DFQATT and SNEGSKA (reference sequence). CDR3 length: 15 residues.

The rearrangement links TRBV29-1 to TRBJ2-1; D ambiguous. There are 12 residues in the CDR3. V gave up 1 base and J gave up 6 bases, with 7 bases separating them. Germline CDR1 and CDR2: SQVTM and ANQGSEA. CDR3 protein: CSVEVQGNEQFF. The CDR3 bases are TGCAGCGTTGAAGTACAAGGCAATGAGCAGTTCTTC.

This clonotype has more than one count but fewer than ten. J is TRBJ1-1 and V is TRBV27, with D possibly matching TRBD1 (5 bases). The CDR3 covers 13 residues. The ends were cut back, 4 bases at V and 4 bases at J, with 10 bases in the middle. CDR1 is MNHEY, CDR2 SMNVEV, per germline (reference sequence). In nucleotides, the CDR3 is TGTGCCAGCAGTTGGGGGTCGCGCACTGAAGCTTTCTTT. This codes for CASSWGSRTEAFF.